A selection of T cell receptor beta chains follows, all from one sample in a study of blood T cell repertoires in COVID-19. Using immunoSEQ multiplex PCR, the repertoire was profiled, and TCRdb retains in-frame clones only, with some absent. The data contain over 200,000 clones, 75% to 90% of them singletons. Sequences were obtained from PBMCs or T cells enriched from blood (not recorded which). These receptors originate from a woman in her 30s who had been exposed to COVID-19. CDR3s include the opening cysteine and the closing phenylalanine or tryptophan. Each record gives: clone size, V gene, J gene, D gene, CDR3 protein, CDR3 DNA. A D gene is named only where the DNA matches it firmly. A clone size is listed for some rows: how often the clone was seen (once, few, many), or a class if it is expanded.

NA	TRBV28	TRBJ2-1	TRBD1	CASSALNRGVEYNEQFF	TGTGCCAGCAGTGCGCTGAACAGGGGCGTAGAGTACAATGAGCAGTTCTTC
NA	TRBV2	TRBJ1-1	TRBD1	CASLRGREGTEAFF	TGTGCCAGCCTGAGGGGGCGAGAGGGCACTGAAGCTTTCTTT
NA	TRBV30	TRBJ1-2	NA	CAWKDGGRQLNYGYTF	TGTGCCTGGAAGGACGGCGGGAGGCAGCTCAACTATGGCTACACCTTC
NA	TRBV18	TRBJ2-1	TRBD1	CASSPGGSGTGCFF	TGTGCCAGCTCACCTGGGGGATCCGGGACAGGGTGTTTCTTC
NA	TRBV4-1	TRBJ1-1	TRBD1	CASSQGWTLQGRNTEAFF	TGCGCCAGCAGCCAAGGATGGACCCTACAGGGGAGAAACACTGAAGCTTTCTTT
NA	TRBV19	TRBJ2-1	TRBD2	CASSKASGVNNEQFF	TGTGCCAGTAGTAAGGCTAGCGGGGTTAACAATGAGCAGTTCTTC
NA	TRBV7-8	TRBJ2-7	TRBD2	CASSLVLERERYEQYF	TGTGCCAGCAGCTTAGTACTGGAGCGGGAGAGGTACGAGCAGTACTTC
NA	TRBV7-9	TRBJ1-2	TRBD1	CASSIPGQEKYGYTF	TGTGCCAGCAGCATCCCGGGACAGGAGAAATATGGCTACACCTTC
NA	TRBV11-3	TRBJ2-5	NA	CASTAGVGPQETQYF	TGTGCCAGCACCGCCGGCGTGGGGCCCCAAGAGACCCAGTACTTC
few	TRBV4-1	TRBJ2-5	NA	CASSQDDEGVYQETQYF	TGCGCCAGCAGCCAAGACGACGAGGGGGTGTACCAAGAGACCCAGTACTTC
NA	TRBV10-1	TRBJ1-1	NA	CASSARENTEAFF	TGCGCCAGCAGCGCCCGAGAGAACACTGAAGCTTTCTTT
NA	TRBV20-1	TRBJ1-2	NA	CSASGGFSYGYTF	TGCAGTGCTAGTGGCGGATTCTCCTATGGCTACACCTTC
NA	TRBV6-5	TRBJ2-1	NA	CASSYEVGSEQFF	TGTGCCAGCAGTTACGAGGTCGGCAGTGAGCAGTTCTTC
once	TRBV9	TRBJ2-2	NA	CASSVGHRVNTGELFF	TGTGCCAGCAGCGTAGGTCACAGGGTCAACACCGGGGAGCTGTTTTTT
NA	TRBV5-1	TRBJ2-2	TRBD2	CASSLPDMTKREALYTGELFF	TGCGCCAGCAGCTTGCCAGACATGACCAAGCGGGAGGCCCTTTACACCGGGGAGCTGTTTTTT
once	TRBV28	TRBJ1-5	NA	CASTRRDFSENQPQHF	TGTGCCAGCACTCGCCGGGACTTCTCAGAGAATCAGCCCCAGCATTTT
NA	TRBV2	TRBJ1-1	TRBD1	CASGITGERHTEAFF	TGTGCCAGCGGAATTACAGGGGAGAGGCACACTGAAGCTTTCTTT
once	TRBV2	TRBJ1-1	NA	CASSAPSTGLSTEAFF	TGTGCCAGCAGTGCCCCCTCAACAGGGCTTAGTACTGAAGCTTTCTTT
once	TRBV2	TRBJ1-1	NA	CASSQDTEAFF	TGTGCCAGCAGTCAGGACACTGAAGCTTTCTTT
NA	TRBV27	TRBJ2-1	NA	CASSSDRVTSSYNEQFF	TGTGCCAGCAGTTCTGATCGGGTCACTTCGAGTTACAATGAGCAGTTCTTC
NA	TRBV7-3	TRBJ2-7	TRBD2	CASSRGPPGLANEQYF	TGTGCCAGCAGCCGCGGCCCCCCGGGACTAGCGAACGAGCAGTACTTC
NA	TRBV7-6	TRBJ1-1	TRBD1	CASSPPNRGSEAFF	TGTGCCAGCAGCCCTCCCAACAGGGGGTCAGAAGCTTTCTTT
NA	TRBV5-5	TRBJ2-7	TRBD1	CASSTRQGTSYEQYF	TGTGCCAGCAGCACAAGACAGGGAACCTCCTACGAGCAGTACTTC
NA	TRBV27	TRBJ2-4	TRBD2	CASSLGGSYIQYF	TGTGCCAGCAGTTTGGGCGGGAGTTACATTCAGTACTTC
NA	TRBV5-6	TRBJ1-5	NA	CASSLASSGRSNQPQHF	TGTGCCAGCAGCTTGGCCTCTTCAGGGAGGAGCAATCAGCCCCAGCATTTT
NA	TRBV5-8	TRBJ2-5	NA	CASSLGPSGETQYF	TGTGCCAGCAGCTTGGGACCGAGCGGGGAGACCCAGTACTTC
NA	TRBV4-1	TRBJ2-5	NA	CASSLTVAETQYF	TGCGCCAGCAGCCTCACTGTTGCAGAGACCCAGTACTTC
NA	TRBV10-3	TRBJ2-1	NA	CAISESTRGSGNYNEQFF	TGTGCCATCAGTGAGTCGACTCGGGGTAGCGGTAACTACAATGAGCAGTTCTTC
NA	TRBV3-1/TRBV3-2	TRBJ1-2	NA	CASSRWRGEGGYTF	TGTGCCAGCAGCCGGTGGAGAGGGGAGGGTGGCTACACCTTC
NA	TRBV14	TRBJ2-1	NA	CASSLRPGSSYNEQFF	TGTGCCAGCAGCCTACGCCCGGGGAGCTCCTACAATGAGCAGTTCTTC
NA	TRBV9	TRBJ2-7	TRBD2	CASSPRLAGRQSYEQYF	TGTGCCAGCAGCCCACGACTAGCGGGACGCCAATCCTACGAGCAGTACTTC
once	TRBV4-1	TRBJ2-7	TRBD2	CASSQDKILAGGYEQYF	TGCGCCAGCAGCCAAGATAAAATCCTAGCGGGAGGCTACGAGCAGTACTTC
NA	TRBV11-2	TRBJ2-1	NA	CASSPSLSGYNEQFF	TGTGCCAGCAGCCCCAGTCTTTCGGGGTACAATGAGCAGTTCTTC
NA	TRBV10-3	TRBJ1-1	NA	CAISVGDMNTEAFF	TGTGCCATCAGTGTAGGGGACATGAACACTGAAGCTTTCTTT
NA	TRBV5-1	TRBJ1-2	TRBD1	CASSPRGQGRDGYTF	TGCGCCAGCAGCCCTAGGGGACAGGGTAGGGATGGCTACACCTTC
NA	TRBV2	TRBJ1-2	NA	CASSDPGNYGYTF	TGTGCCAGCAGTGACCCGGGGAATTATGGCTACACCTTC
NA	TRBV4-2	TRBJ2-7	NA	CASSQDPSRGADEQYF	TGTGCCAGCAGCCAAGATCCTTCCAGGGGAGCGGACGAGCAGTACTTC
NA	TRBV18	TRBJ2-3	NA	CASSPTSSVDTQYF	TGTGCCAGCTCACCGACAAGCTCGGTGGATACGCAGTATTTT
NA	TRBV9	TRBJ1-1	NA	CASSGRAGEAFF	TGTGCCAGCAGCGGGCGTGCGGGCGAAGCTTTCTTT
NA	TRBV3-1/TRBV3-2	TRBJ2-2	TRBD2	CASSRSGLAGVAGELFF	TGTGCCAGCAGCCGGTCAGGACTAGCGGGAGTCGCCGGGGAGCTGTTTTTT
NA	TRBV5-5	TRBJ1-2	NA	CASSLMGDYGYTF	TGTGCCAGCAGCTTGATGGGCGACTATGGCTACACCTTC
NA	TRBV21-1	TRBJ2-6	NA	CASPKMGRKNGFSGANVLTF	TGTGCCAGCCCCAAGATGGGGAGGAAAAACGGCTTCTCTGGGGCCAACGTCCTGACTTTC
few	TRBV5-6	TRBJ1-3	NA	CASSPAGWSGNTIYF	TGTGCCAGCAGCCCGGCGGGTTGGTCTGGAAACACCATATATTTT
once	TRBV28	TRBJ2-7	NA	CASSGTYEQYF	TGTGCCAGCAGCGGTACCTACGAGCAGTACTTC
NA	TRBV5-5	TRBJ2-1	TRBD1	CASSLADRAYNEQFF	TGTGCCAGCAGCTTGGCCGACAGGGCCTACAATGAGCAGTTCTTC
NA	TRBV7-3	TRBJ2-5	TRBD2	CASSPQGLAGQETQYF	TGTGCCAGCAGCCCTCAGGGACTAGCGGGACAAGAGACCCAGTACTTC
NA	TRBV2	TRBJ2-1	TRBD2	CASQLSGSKDEQFF	TGTGCCAGCCAACTTAGCGGGAGTAAGGATGAGCAGTTCTTC
few	TRBV6-5	TRBJ1-1	TRBD1	CASRPWTGDTEAFF	TGTGCCAGCAGACCTTGGACAGGGGACACTGAAGCTTTCTTT
NA	TRBV6-1	TRBJ2-6	NA	CASSESDSGANVLTF	TGTGCCAGCAGTGAATCAGACTCTGGGGCCAACGTCCTGACTTTC
NA	TRBV14	TRBJ2-5	TRBD2	CASSQVASGMVETQYF	TGTGCCAGCAGCCAAGTTGCTAGCGGGATGGTGGAGACCCAGTACTTC
NA	TRBV6-6	TRBJ1-5	TRBD1	CASSRHRGGGNQPQHF	TGTGCCAGCAGTCGACACAGGGGTGGAGGCAATCAGCCCCAGCATTTT